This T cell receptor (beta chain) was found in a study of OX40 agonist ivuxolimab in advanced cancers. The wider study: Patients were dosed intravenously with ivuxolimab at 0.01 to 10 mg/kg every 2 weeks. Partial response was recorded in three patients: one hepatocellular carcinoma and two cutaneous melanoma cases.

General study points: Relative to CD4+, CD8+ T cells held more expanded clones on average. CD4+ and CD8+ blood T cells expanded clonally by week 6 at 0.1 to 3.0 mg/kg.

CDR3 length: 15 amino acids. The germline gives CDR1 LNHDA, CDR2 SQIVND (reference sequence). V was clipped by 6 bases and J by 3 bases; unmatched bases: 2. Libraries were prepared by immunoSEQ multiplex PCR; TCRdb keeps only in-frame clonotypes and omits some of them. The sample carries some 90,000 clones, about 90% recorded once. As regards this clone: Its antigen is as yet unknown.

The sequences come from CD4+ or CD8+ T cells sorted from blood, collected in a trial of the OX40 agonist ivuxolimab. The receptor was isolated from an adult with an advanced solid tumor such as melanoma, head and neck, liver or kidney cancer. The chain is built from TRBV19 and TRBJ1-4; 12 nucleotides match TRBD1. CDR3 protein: CASSGTGGPNEKLFF. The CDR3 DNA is TGTGCCAGTAGCGGGACAGGGGGCCCTAATGAAAAACTGTTTTTT.